This entry describes one T cell receptor (beta chain). What it binds is not known. This entry belongs to a study of shared clonotypes between healthy human individuals. The study's findings and limits: Naive CD4 clonotypes were shared across a handful of donors at roughly 5%. Among the subsets, naive ones generally showed larger estimated richness than memory ones. The study found lower generation probabilities in non-shared clonotypes than in those shared by all four donors.

Negatively enriched CD4+ T cells were divided by CD45RA into naive and memory. The germline V and J ends were trimmed by 2 bases and 13 bases, with 19 bases remaining between them. The CDR3 totals 14 residues. CDR1 and CDR2 from the germline V gene are MGHRA and YSYEKL. Produced via immunoSEQ multiplex PCR; TCRdb's table is partial and in-frame only. The table includes about 600,000 clones, less than 98% detected once. Sequenced sample: naive CD4+ T cells sorted from blood. Subset given: CD45RA+ positively selected. The sequence derives from a woman between 25 and 40 years old in good health. V is TRBV4-1 and J is TRBJ2-3; tentative D call: TRBD2 (6 bases). The DNA for the CDR3 is TGCGCCAGCAGCCAACCAACCATCCCGGGAGAGAAGTATTTT. It specifies CASSQPTIPGEKYF.